The clone carrying this T cell receptor beta chain was seen a few times. The CDR3 has 14 residues. V shed 2 bases and J shed 8 bases, with 15 bases lying between them. Germline assignment: CDR1 MNHNS and CDR2 SASEGT. This sample is drawn from a study of blood T cell repertoires in COVID-19. Study information: Some COVID-19 samples were acute and others convalescent; all came from the United States, Italy and Spain.

Generated by immunoSEQ multiplex PCR, the TCRdb table keeps only in-frame clones and is missing some. The sample contains 300,000 to 450,000 clones, about 92% of which appear only once. The source of this sequence is a woman in her sixties or seventies with COVID-19, enrolled during active disease. Sequenced: peripheral blood. The chain combines TRBV6-1 with TRBJ1-1; D perhaps matches TRBD1 (6 bases). CDR3 in amino acids: CASSEFGDQGEAFF. CDR3 in DNA: TGTGCCAGCAGTGAATTTGGGGACCAGGGGGAAGCTTTCTTT.